Presented here are 11 T cell receptor beta chains from one specimen sequenced in a study of blood T cell repertoires in COVID-19. The data were produced by immunoSEQ multiplex PCR, yet TCRdb's version contains in-frame clones alone and is incomplete. The sample gives 150,000 to 200,000 clones, approximately 80% of which show up once; roughly a tenth is in the top ten. Sample: peripheral blood. The receptors come from a woman older than 75 with active or convalescent COVID-19.

The chain employs TRBV7-2 and TRBJ1-5; no clear D gene. In germline, CDR1 is SGHTA, CDR2 FQGNSA. Deletions cut 4 bases from V and 0 bases from J, with 7 bases between. The CDR3 consists of 14 residues. The CDR3 is CASSSENSNQPQHF. The CDR3 coding sequence is TGTGCCAGCAGCTCCGAGAATAGCAATCAGCCCCAGCATTTT.

This clone came up a few times. The chain recombines TRBV5-1 with TRBJ1-1, with a tentative D call TRBD1 (5 bases). This CDR3 contains 12 residues. V was pared by 2 bases and J by 7 bases, with 9 bases between. The germline CDR1 and CDR2 sequences are SGHRS and YFSETQ. Here the CDR3 reads CASSFPGNEAFF. CDR3 in DNA: TGCGCCAGCAGCTTTCCAGGGAATGAAGCTTTCTTT.

This chain links TRBV19 with TRBJ1-2; possible D gene TRBD1, 5 bases. This CDR3 is 13 amino acids long. V was cut by 7 bases and J by 1 base, with 10 bases left in between. Germline lookup yields CDR1 LNHDA and CDR2 SQIVND (reference sequence). In nucleotides, the CDR3 is TGTGCCAGTACCCAGGGACTTAACTATGGCTACACCTTC. Its translation is CASTQGLNYGYTF.

Details on this clone: An end of the junction does not agree with germline; a read error may underlie this. This rearrangement joins TRBV19 to TRBJ2-2; D unclear. The CDR3 has 13 residues. CDR1 LNHDA and CDR2 SQIVND come from the germline V gene (reference sequence). The CDR3: CASSLESAGELFF. For the CDR3, the DNA is TGTGCCAGTAGTTTAGAATCGGCCGGGGAGCTGTTTTTT.

The V call is TRBV14, the J call TRBJ2-5; 8 bases map to TRBD2. With V trimmed by 4 bases and J by 2 bases, 12 bases remained unmatched. CDR1 is SGHDN and CDR2 is FVKESK in the germline V gene. This CDR3 has 17 residues. The CDR3 spells CASSPGGLLRLQETQYF. The CDR3 DNA is TGTGCCAGCAGCCCGGGGGGGCTCCTACGTTTACAAGAGACCCAGTACTTC.

This rearrangement joins TRBV7-9 to TRBJ1-6; 7 bases are shared with TRBD1. V shed 4 bases and J 7 bases; nucleotides not matched to a gene: 10. Germline CDR1 and CDR2: SEHNR and FQNEAQ (reference sequence). This CDR3 is 16 amino acids long. The CDR3 coding sequence is TGTGCCAGCAGCTCTCCTGGACAGGTCGGAAATTCACCCCTCCACTTT. Translated, it gives CASSSPGQVGNSPLHF.

This rearrangement joins TRBV19 to TRBJ1-1; 7 bases line up with TRBD1. V shed 10 bases, J shed 4 bases, and the junction held 12 bases outside the gene matches. In germline, CDR1 is LNHDA, CDR2 SQIVND (reference sequence). This CDR3 contains 14 residues. The CDR3 bases are TGTGCCACCACACCTGACAGGGCCGCCACTGAAGCTTTCTTT. Translated, it gives CATTPDRAATEAFF.

This chain uses TRBV19 with TRBJ1-2, with D tentatively TRBD1 (5 bases). The V end lost 1 base, the J end lost 6 bases, and 9 bases lay between the germline ends. In germline, CDR1 is LNHDA, CDR2 SQIVND (reference sequence). The CDR3 has 13 residues. CDR3 sequence (DNA): TGTGCCAGTAGTATAGCAGGGAAGGATGGCTACACCTTC. Translation: CASSIAGKDGYTF. The full variable domain, in which reference TRBV19 and TRBJ1-2 provide the parts outside the CDR3, is DGGITQSPKYLFRKEGQNVTLSCEQNLNHDAMYWYRQDPGQGLRLIYYSQIVNDFQKGDIAEGYSVSREKKESFPLTVTSAQKNPTAFYLCASSIAGKDGYTFGSGTRLTVV.

The chain employs TRBV5-1 and TRBJ1-2; 7 bases align to TRBD1. CDR3 length equals 14 residues. The germline V gene encodes CDR1 SGHRS and CDR2 YFSETQ. V dropped 7 bases and J dropped 0; count of bases not matched to a gene: 6. The CDR3 region has the DNA TGCGCCAGCCAGGGGGGAGCTTCTAACTATGGCTACACCTTC. Protein product: CASQGGASNYGYTF. Using reference TRBV5-1 and TRBJ1-2 for the parts outside the CDR3, the full variable domain is KAGVTQTPRYLIKTRGQQVTLSCSPISGHRSVSWYQQTPGQGLQFLFEYFSETQRNKGNFPGRFSGRQFSNSRSEMNVSTLELGDSALYLCASQGGASNYGYTFGSGTRLTVV.

V gene TRBV6-5 combines with J gene TRBJ1-4; D remains unclear. Between the trimmed V and J ends, which lost 10 bases and 8 bases, there was a span of 14 bases. Germline assignment: CDR1 MNHEY and CDR2 SVGAGI. CDR3 length: 12 amino acids. CDR3 sequence: CATNSRGEKLFF. CDR3 nucleotide sequence: TGTGCCACCAACAGTCGAGGGGAAAAACTGTTTTTT.

The genes are TRBV2 and TRBJ1-5; 9 positions match TRBD1. Germline CDR1 is SNHLY and CDR2 is FYNNEI. J gave up 7 bases and V 8 bases, and 3 bases lay outside the gene matches. This CDR3 comprises 12 residues. The CDR3 DNA follows: TGTGCCAGCGACAGGGGGGAGCAGCCCCAGCATTTT. Encoded protein: CASDRGEQPQHF.